These T cell receptor beta chains were read from a single sample in a study of T cell repertoires in cytomegalovirus infection. No antigens are known for them. TCRdb processed the reads anew with MiXCR; each CDR3 protein has one entry. The table includes under 150,000 distinct CDR3 sequences, 30% detected once. This specimen was CD8+ T cells from cultured PBMCs, taken from culture after CMV antigen stimulation. The receptors were gathered from a human donor in good health (CMV status not recorded). Some clones in this sample may be carry-over from other donors' samples. Both conserved end residues are part of each CDR3. Each record gives: clone size, D gene, V gene, J gene, CDR3 protein, CDR3 DNA. D genes are given only for firm matches. Size is omitted from some rows. Given values are once, few, many or a class for expanded clones.

few,TRBD2,TRBV5-1,TRBJ2-2,CASSFVWGLAENTGELFF,TGCGCCAGCAGCTTCGTATGGGGACTAGCGGAGAACACCGGGGAGCTGTTTTTT
NA,TRBD2,TRBV12-3/TRBV12-4,TRBJ2-1,CASRPTSGKQFF,TGTGCCAGCAGACCTACTAGCGGCAAGCAGTTCTTC
NA,NA,TRBV5-4,TRBJ1-5,CASSLGGFGANQPQHF,TGTGCCAGCAGCTTGGGTGGGTTCGGGGCGAATCAGCCCCAGCATTTT
NA,TRBD2,TRBV7-2,TRBJ2-5,CASSLYPSGGRRGETQYF,TGTGCCAGCAGCTTATATCCTAGCGGGGGCCGTAGAGGGGAGACCCAGTACTTC
NA,NA,TRBV7-6,TRBJ2-2,CASSFGEPATGELFF,TGTGCCAGCAGCTTCGGGGAACCGGCTACTGGGGAGCTGTTTTTT
NA,NA,TRBV20-1,TRBJ1-2,CSASELVNYGYTF,TGCAGTGCTAGCGAACTGGTGAACTATGGCTACACCTTC
NA,NA,TRBV2,TRBJ2-1,CASREGDNEQFF,TGTGCCAGCAGAGAGGGGGATAATGAGCAGTTCTTC
NA,NA,TRBV6-5,TRBJ2-5,CASSYAETQYF,TGTGCCAGCAGTTATGCGGAGACCCAGTACTTC
NA,TRBD2,TRBV2,TRBJ2-3,CASSEATSGGEDTQYF,TGTGCCAGCAGTGAAGCAACTAGCGGGGGGGAAGATACGCAGTATTTT
NA,TRBD1,TRBV20-1,TRBJ1-5,CSAEDVGQGLRGNQPQHF,TGCAGTGCCGAAGATGTGGGACAGGGTTTGAGAGGCAATCAGCCCCAGCATTTT
NA,NA,TRBV19,TRBJ1-2,CASATLRDAYGYTF,TGTGCCAGCGCTACCCTCAGGGACGCCTATGGCTACACCTTC
NA,TRBD2,TRBV10-3,TRBJ2-6,CAISEWSSGGPRTSGANVLTF,TGTGCCATCAGTGAATGGTCTAGCGGGGGCCCAAGAACCTCTGGGGCCAACGTCCTGACTTTC
few,TRBD2,TRBV10-3,TRBJ2-7,CAISESRSGGARREQYF,TGTGCCATCAGTGAGTCGCGTAGCGGGGGGGCCCGGCGCGAGCAGTACTTC
few,NA,TRBV5-4,TRBJ1-1,CASSPLAEGPGNTEAFF,TGTGCCAGCAGCCCCCTTGCCGAGGGGCCGGGGAACACTGAAGCTTTCTTT
NA,NA,TRBV7-6,TRBJ2-3,CASSPVLGRADTQYF,TGTGCCAGCAGCCCAGTCTTAGGGCGGGCAGATACGCAGTATTTT
many,NA,TRBV12-3/TRBV12-4,TRBJ2-7,CASSSNSYEQYF,TGTGCCAGCAGTTCCAACAGCTACGAGCAGTACTTC
NA,NA,TRBV7-6,TRBJ2-2,CASAIQNTGELFF,TGTGCTTCGGCGATACAGAACACCGGGGAGCTGTTTTTT
few,TRBD1,TRBV18,TRBJ1-1,CASSGLQGLLTEAFF,TGTGCCAGCTCAGGTTTACAGGGGTTGCTGACTGAAGCTTTCTTT
NA,TRBD1,TRBV7-9,TRBJ2-1,CASSTRGNEQFF,TGTGCCAGCAGCACCAGGGGGAATGAGCAGTTCTTC
few,TRBD2,TRBV4-1,TRBJ2-3,CASSHRTSGGATDTQYF,TGCGCCAGCAGCCACAGGACTAGCGGGGGAGCCACAGATACGCAGTATTTT
NA,NA,TRBV28,TRBJ1-5,CASSFKQGSNQPQHF,TGTGCCAGCAGTTTCAAACAGGGAAGCAATCAGCCCCAGCATTTT
few,NA,TRBV7-2,TRBJ2-3,CASSLVEDTQYF,TGTGCCAGCAGCTTAGTGGAAGATACGCAGTATTTT
many,NA,TRBV7-8,TRBJ1-2,CASSTPVDYGYTF,TGTGCCAGCAGCACACCGGTGGACTATGGCTACACCTTC
NA,NA,TRBV6-5,TRBJ2-6,CASSAEAGANVLTF,TGTGCCAGCAGCGCAGAGGCTGGGGCCAACGTCCTGACTTTC
NA,TRBD1,TRBV7-2,TRBJ1-1,CASSLLGPRQGAKYGVKAFF,TGTGCCAGCAGCTTATTGGGTCCTAGGCAGGGGGCTAAATATGGGGTGAAAGCTTTCTTT
NA,NA,TRBV6-5,TRBJ2-5,CASSYDADSQETQYF,TGTGCCAGCAGTTACGACGCGGACAGCCAAGAGACCCAGTACTTC
NA,NA,TRBV7-7,TRBJ2-1,CASSLEISSYNEQFF,TGTGCTAGCAGCTTAGAAATAAGCTCCTACAATGAGCAGTTCTTC
many,NA,TRBV12-3/TRBV12-4,TRBJ1-2,CASSTSSTPTGYGYTF,TGTGCCAGCAGTACCTCGTCGACACCAACTGGCTATGGCTACACCTTC
NA,TRBD2,TRBV10-3,TRBJ2-1,CAISEILAAYNEQFF,TGTGCCATCAGTGAAATACTAGCGGCCTACAATGAGCAGTTCTTT
NA,NA,TRBV6-8,TRBJ1-6,CASSYSMGYGRSYNSPLHF,TGTGCCAGCAGTTACTCGATGGGGTACGGGAGATCCTATAATTCACCCCTCCACTTT
NA,TRBD2,TRBV14,TRBJ2-3,CASSHSTGGAADTQYF,TGTGCCAGCAGCCACTCAACCGGGGGGGCTGCAGATACGCAGTATTTT
NA,NA,TRBV12-3/TRBV12-4,TRBJ2-1,CASSPRDNEQFF,TGTGCCAGCAGCCCCAGAGACAATGAGCAGTTCTTC
NA,NA,TRBV7-2,TRBJ2-7,CASSFWGPTYEQYF,TGTGCCAGCAGCTTCTGGGGCCCAACCTACGAGCAGTACTTC
many,TRBD1,TRBV7-9,TRBJ2-2,CASSKSTGYTGELFF,TGTGCCAGCAGCAAATCGACAGGGTATACCGGGGAGCTGTTTTTT
few,NA,TRBV4-1,TRBJ1-1,CASSPKVAGYTEAFF,TGCGCCAGCAGCCCCAAAGTCGCGGGATACACTGAAGCTTTCTTT
few,NA,TRBV12-3/TRBV12-4,TRBJ2-7,CASSFSVLDASYEQYF,TGTGCCAGCAGTTTTTCGGTGCTCGACGCCTCCTACGAGCAGTACTTC
many,NA,TRBV5-4,TRBJ2-1,CASSLGDYNEQFF,TGTGCCAGCAGCTTGGGAGATTACAATGAGCAGTTCTTC